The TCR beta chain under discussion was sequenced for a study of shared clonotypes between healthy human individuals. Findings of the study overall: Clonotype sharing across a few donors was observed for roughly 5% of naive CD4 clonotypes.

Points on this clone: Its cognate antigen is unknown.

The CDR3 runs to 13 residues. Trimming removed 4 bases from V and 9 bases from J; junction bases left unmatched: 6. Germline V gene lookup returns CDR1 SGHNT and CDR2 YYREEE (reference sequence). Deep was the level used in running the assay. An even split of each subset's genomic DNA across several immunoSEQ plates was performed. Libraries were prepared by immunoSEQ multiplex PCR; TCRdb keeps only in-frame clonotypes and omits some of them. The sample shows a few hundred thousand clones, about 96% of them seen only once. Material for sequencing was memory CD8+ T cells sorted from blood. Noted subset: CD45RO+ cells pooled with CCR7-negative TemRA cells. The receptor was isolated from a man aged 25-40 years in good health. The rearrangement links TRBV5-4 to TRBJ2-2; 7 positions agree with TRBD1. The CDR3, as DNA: TGTGCCAGCAGCCCTGACAGGGACCGGGAGCTGTTTTTT. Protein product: CASSPDRDRELFF.